Shown below are 27 T cell receptor beta chains from a single sample sequenced in a study of cytomegalovirus exposure and HLA in healthy donors. Primers included in the PCR were 60 Vbeta and 13 Jbeta primers. Clones were sequenced by immunoSEQ multiplex PCR, and TCRdb holds only the in-frame ones, with some missing. The sample comprises 150,000 to 200,000 clones, around 68% of which are singletons, and 2.8% rests with the top ten. The sequencing input was PBMCs. Every receptor here comes from a middle-aged woman in good health and CMV-seropositive.

CDR3 DNA: TGTGCCAGCAGCCTAGGACAGGCCAGACAAGAGACCCAGTACTTC. It is translated as CASSLGQARQETQYF. The chain carries TRBV9 and TRBJ2-5; the match to TRBD1 covers 7 bases. Germline V gene data show CDR1 as SGDLS and CDR2 as YYNGEE. V lost 4 bases to trimming and J lost 2 bases; unmatched junction nucleotides: 8. This CDR3 has 15 amino acids.

With respect to this clone: The sample holds other DNA sequences that translate to the same CDR3. The chain recombines TRBV28 with TRBJ1-4, with 7 bases matching TRBD1. Germline CDR1 and CDR2: MDHEN and SYDVKM. This CDR3 has 14 residues. The V and J ends lost 6 bases and 7 bases, in that order; junction bases with no gene match: 8. CDR3 in DNA: TGTGCCAGCAGCTTCCAGGGGGAGGCTGAAAAACTGTTTTTT. It is translated as CASSFQGEAEKLFF.

This clone was detected a few times. V is TRBV11-2 and J is TRBJ1-5; D unclear. V was shortened by 8 bases and J by 2 bases, with 10 bases between the two germline ends. The CDR3 spans 13 residues. CDR1 SGHAT and CDR2 FQNNGV come from the germline V gene. In DNA, the CDR3 is TGTGCCAGCGCAAGGGAGGGCAATCAGCCCCAGCATTTT. This gives the protein CASAREGNQPQHF.

This sequence joins TRBV7-3 and TRBJ2-2; TRBD2 aligns across 7 bases. Trimming removed 4 bases from V and 4 bases from J; junction bases left unmatched: 3. Germline CDR1 reads SGHTA; CDR2 reads FQGTGA. The CDR3 loop spans 14 amino acids. CDR3 protein: CASSSGGTTGELFF. CDR3 sequence (DNA): TGTGCCAGCAGCTCCGGGGGGACCACCGGGGAGCTGTTTTTT.

The rearrangement uses TRBV6-5 and TRBJ1-5, with D unclear. The V gene lost 6 bases and the J gene lost 0 bases, with 9 bases spanning the gap. Germline V lookup: CDR1 MNHEY, CDR2 SVGAGI. CDR3 length: 14 amino acids. The CDR3, as DNA: TGTGCCAGCAGGGCAGATAATAGCAATCAGCCCCAGCATTTT. Protein sequence: CASRADNSNQPQHF.

Only one count was recorded for this clone. The chain couples TRBV4-1 to TRBJ2-7; 11 nucleotides line up with TRBD2. The CDR3 covers 17 residues. Unmatched junction bases numbered 9, after V lost 3 bases and J lost 2 bases. The germline V gene encodes CDR1 MGHRA and CDR2 YSYEKL. Written as DNA, the CDR3 is TGCGCCAGCAGCCAGTCGCATCTAGCGGGGGGAACCTACGAGCAGTACTTC. Translated, it gives CASSQSHLAGGTYEQYF.

J is TRBJ1-1 and V is TRBV6-5, with D perhaps matching TRBD1 (6 bases). The CDR3 covers 15 residues. Trimming shortened V by 4 bases and J by 5 bases, and 17 bases separated the two germline ends. Germline V gene sequence: CDR1 MNHEY, CDR2 SVGAGI. CDR3 loop: CASSSAPGGGTEAFF. DNA of the CDR3: TGTGCCAGCAGTTCCGCCCCGGGGGGCGGGACTGAAGCTTTCTTT.

This chain connects TRBV4-1 to TRBJ2-7, with TRBD1 matching 10 bases. Trimming removed 6 bases from V and 5 bases from J; junction bases left unmatched: 13. Per the germline V gene, CDR1 is MGHRA and CDR2 is YSYEKL. The length of the CDR3 is 16 residues. CDR3 sequence: CASRKFPGQGSNEQYF. The CDR3 DNA is TGCGCCAGCAGGAAATTCCCGGGACAGGGGTCGAACGAGCAGTACTTC.

Note on this clone: A junction end diverges from the germline sequence, so it may reflect a read error. The chain has TRBV7-7 and TRBJ2-1; 8 nucleotides line up with TRBD2. The CDR3 loop spans 14 amino acids. Germline V gene lookup returns CDR1 SSHAT and CDR2 FNYEAQ (reference sequence). For the CDR3, the DNA is TGTGCTAGCAGCTTGTCCGGGGGGGCCAATGAGCAGTTCTTC. Translated, it gives CASSLSGGANEQFF. Looking up the rest from reference TRBV7-7 and TRBJ2-1 gives the full variable domain: GAGVSQSPRYKVTKRGQDVTLRCDPISSHATLYWYQQALGQGPEFLTYFNYEAQPDKSGLPSDRFSAERPEGSISTLTIQRTEQRDSAMYRCASSLSGGANEQFFGPGTRLTVL.

This clone was seen a handful of times. This rearrangement joins TRBV19 to TRBJ2-7; 7 bases map to TRBD1. The CDR3 totals 14 residues. CDR1 and CDR2 from the germline V gene are LNHDA and SQIVND (reference sequence). Losses at the gene ends were 7 bases for V and 0 bases for J; bases not matched to a gene: 6. DNA of the CDR3: TGTGCCAGTAACCGACAGGGTTCCTCCTACGAGCAGTACTTC. This encodes CASNRQGSSYEQYF. Looking up the rest from reference TRBV19 and TRBJ2-7 gives the full variable domain: DGGITQSPKYLFRKEGQNVTLSCEQNLNHDAMYWYRQDPGQGLRLIYYSQIVNDFQKGDIAEGYSVSREKKESFPLTVTSAQKNPTAFYLCASNRQGSSYEQYFGPGTRLTVT.

The genes are TRBV19 and TRBJ1-2; 9 nucleotides align to TRBD1. The V and J ends lost 11 bases and 8 bases, in that order; junction bases with no gene match: 21. Looked up from germline, CDR1 is LNHDA and CDR2 is SQIVND (reference sequence). The CDR3 sequence is 16 residues long. CDR3 DNA sequence: TGTGCCGTACTCCTTTCGGGACAGGGCTCCCTCGAAGGCTACACCTTC. Protein: CAVLLSGQGSLEGYTF. Combining the CDR3 with reference TRBV19 and TRBJ1-2 gives the whole variable domain DGGITQSPKYLFRKEGQNVTLSCEQNLNHDAMYWYRQDPGQGLRLIYYSQIVNDFQKGDIAEGYSVSREKKESFPLTVTSAQKNPTAFYLCAVLLSGQGSLEGYTFGSGTRLTVV.

The J gene is TRBJ2-7, the V gene TRBV5-6, with a weak D call TRBD1 (6 bases). This CDR3 comprises 17 residues. Germline V CDR1 and CDR2: SGHDT, YYEEEE. Trimming pared 2 bases from V and 3 bases from J, leaving 21 bases between. CDR3 DNA sequence: TGTGCCAGCAGCTTTCGATTTCGGTGGGGGCAGGGCTACGAGCAGTACTTC. Protein: CASSFRFRWGQGYEQYF.

This clone was observed a few times. This chain uses TRBV7-9 with TRBJ2-3; 11 bases align to TRBD2. The CDR3 contains 16 residues. V dropped 5 bases and J dropped 4; count of bases not matched to a gene: 8. The germline V gene has CDR1 SEHNR and CDR2 FQNEAQ (reference sequence). The CDR3 nucleotides are TGTGCCAGCAGCCCATCTCCACTAGCGGGAGCAGATACGCAGTATTTT. It encodes CASSPSPLAGADTQYF.

This chain joins TRBV5-1 and TRBJ2-1, with TRBD2 matching over 13 bases. The CDR3 has 17 residues. J lost 0 bases, V lost 2 bases, and 2 bases had no gene match. Germline V gives CDR1 SGHRS, CDR2 YFSETQ. DNA of the CDR3: TGCGCCAGCAGCTTCGGACTAGCGGGAGCCTCCTACAATGAGCAGTTCTTC. Translation: CASSFGLAGASYNEQFF.

V gene TRBV13 combines with J gene TRBJ2-3; TRBD2 aligns across 9 bases. With 9 bases clipped from V and 0 bases from J, the junction kept 10 bases outside the gene matches. CDR3 length equals 16 residues. Germline CDR1 is PRHDT and CDR2 is FYEKMQ (reference sequence). Written as DNA, the CDR3 is TGTGCCAGTAGGGCTAGCGGGACTCCTAGCACAGATACGCAGTATTTT. It specifies CASRASGTPSTDTQYF.

V is TRBV4-3 and J is TRBJ2-3; 10 bases match TRBD2. Looked up from germline, CDR1 is LGHNA and CDR2 is YSLEER. V dropped 2 bases and J dropped 5; count of bases not matched to a gene: 7. The CDR3 covers 16 residues. CDR3 coding DNA: TGCGCCAGCAGCCAATCCAGCGGGGGGGTGTTAGATACGCAGTATTTT. The encoded protein is CASSQSSGGVLDTQYF.

The V and J genes are TRBV4-3 and TRBJ2-3; TRBD1 is a possible D gene (5 bases). Trimming took 4 bases from V and 2 from J, leaving 13 bases between them. The CDR3 is 15 residues long. The germline V gene has CDR1 LGHNA and CDR2 YSLEER. The CDR3 is CASSPVQGTTDTQYF. In nucleotides, the CDR3 is TGCGCCAGCAGCCCGGTGCAGGGCACCACAGATACGCAGTATTTT.

The rearrangement joins TRBV28 to TRBJ2-2, with D unresolved. The V end was cut by 6 bases, the J end by 4 bases, with 15 bases between. CDR3 length: 15 amino acids. Germline-derived CDR1 and CDR2 are MDHEN and SYDVKM. CDR3: CASRNTADFTGELFF. CDR3 DNA sequence: TGTGCCAGCAGAAATACCGCAGACTTCACCGGGGAGCTGTTTTTT.

This clone was seen a single time. This chain uses TRBV27 with TRBJ2-7; TRBD1 agrees at 9 bases. V dropped 5 bases and J dropped 3; count of bases not matched to a gene: 5. The CDR3 is 14 amino acids. The V gene's germline CDR1 is MNHEY and CDR2 SMNVEV (reference sequence). The DNA of the CDR3 is TGTGCCAGCAGTCTGGGACAGGGAAGCTACGAGCAGTACTTC. Its protein is CASSLGQGSYEQYF.

The chain employs TRBV5-1 and TRBJ2-6, with 8 bases identical to TRBD2. The V and J ends lost 4 bases and 0 bases, in that order; junction bases with no gene match: 6. This CDR3 is built from 17 residues. CDR1 SGHRS and CDR2 YFSETQ come from the germline V gene. CDR3 DNA: TGCGCCAGCAGCACCCGGGGGGGCGTCTCTGGGGCCAACGTCCTGACTTTC. Its translation is CASSTRGGVSGANVLTF.

This clone was counted only a few times. The chain joins TRBV9 to TRBJ2-3, with D tentatively TRBD1 (6 bases). Germline V gene lookup returns CDR1 SGDLS and CDR2 YYNGEE. V was cut by 0 bases and J by 6 bases, with 17 bases left in between. The CDR3 extends over 16 amino acids. The CDR3 DNA follows: TGTGCCAGCAGCGTAGGCAGGGGCACGACCCTTGATACGCAGTATTTT. This sequence encodes CASSVGRGTTLDTQYF.

The V gene is TRBV9, the J gene TRBJ2-4; D not certain. V dropped 0 bases and J dropped 0 bases, with 10 bases sitting between them. The CDR3 consists of 16 residues. Germline-derived CDR1 and CDR2 are SGDLS and YYNGEE. The CDR3 is CASSVESVLAKNIQYF. In nucleotides, the CDR3 is TGTGCCAGCAGCGTAGAGAGCGTCCTAGCCAAAAACATTCAGTACTTC.

The rearrangement links TRBV23-1 to TRBJ2-7; 8 bases fit TRBD2. TRBV23-1 is designated an ORF whose function remains uncertain. V trimming: 2 bases; J trimming: 2 bases; junction bases outside the gene matches: 5. The CDR3 length is 15 residues. In DNA form, the CDR3 reads TGCGCCAGCAGTCAAACTAGCGGACCAACCTACGAGCAGTACTTC. Amino acid sequence: CASSQTSGPTYEQYF.

The rearrangement uses TRBV6-5 and TRBJ1-1; the D gene is possibly TRBD1 (6 bases). The CDR3 totals 15 residues. Germline V gene lookup returns CDR1 MNHEY and CDR2 SVGAGI. V was trimmed by 5 bases and J by 5 bases, leaving 18 bases between them. The CDR3 spells CASSALGTRGTEAFF. The CDR3 DNA sequence: TGTGCCAGCAGTGCCCTCGGGACACGGGGAACTGAAGCTTTCTTT.

The chain combines TRBV19 with TRBJ1-1, with 8 positions matching TRBD1. V shed 2 bases and J 3 bases; nucleotides not matched to a gene: 2. The CDR3 covers 14 residues. Germline CDR1 and CDR2: LNHDA and SQIVND (reference sequence). DNA of the CDR3: TGTGCCAGTAGTATAAAACAGGGGGACACTGAAGCTTTCTTT. It specifies CASSIKQGDTEAFF. The full variable domain, completed using reference TRBV19 and TRBJ1-1, is DGGITQSPKYLFRKEGQNVTLSCEQNLNHDAMYWYRQDPGQGLRLIYYSQIVNDFQKGDIAEGYSVSREKKESFPLTVTSAQKNPTAFYLCASSIKQGDTEAFFGQGTRLTVV.

The table lists this clone with a count of one. The V gene is TRBV5-1, the J gene TRBJ2-7, with D perhaps TRBD2 (6 bases). The CDR3 consists of 14 residues. V was pared by 5 bases and J by 2 bases, with 14 bases between. Germline CDR1 and CDR2: SGHRS and YFSETQ. CDR3 loop: CASSEQGGPYEQYF. The DNA of the CDR3 is TGCGCCAGCAGTGAGCAGGGAGGTCCCTACGAGCAGTACTTC.

The chain links TRBV7-9 to TRBJ2-1; TRBD2 matches 11 bases. Germline V gene data show CDR1 as SEHNR and CDR2 as FQNEAQ (reference sequence). The CDR3 consists of 16 residues. V was pared by 3 bases and J by 6 bases, with 7 bases of the junction left unmatched. As DNA, the CDR3 is TGTGCCAGCAGCTTCTCCCGACTAGCGGGGCTCAATGAGCAGTTCTTC. Translated, it gives CASSFSRLAGLNEQFF.